These 7 T cell receptor beta chains were sequenced from one sample in a study of cytomegalovirus exposure and HLA in healthy donors. Primers for the PCR totalled 60 Vbeta and 13 Jbeta. Assay: immunoSEQ multiplex PCR; the TCRdb copy retains only in-frame clones and omits some. The table has under 200,000 clones, roughly 80% seen once; the top ten hold over 2%. Sequencing was performed on PBMCs. Receptors originate from a man aged 60-69 years in good health and CMV-seronegative.

The chain has TRBV11-2 and TRBJ2-7; maybe TRBD1 (6 bases). V was cut by 5 bases and J by 5 bases, with 28 bases left in between. The CDR3 covers 18 residues. The germline V gene has CDR1 SGHAT and CDR2 FQNNGV. The CDR3 here is CASSAFRGPGQGRNEQYF. The CDR3 DNA follows: TGTGCCAGCAGCGCTTTCAGGGGCCCGGGGCAGGGTAGGAACGAGCAGTACTTC.

This chain uses TRBV30 with TRBJ2-7, with TRBD2 matching 12 bases. With V trimmed by 6 bases and J by 3 bases, 3 bases remained unmatched. The CDR3 is 13 residues long. Germline V gene data show CDR1 as GTSNPN and CDR2 as SVGIG (reference sequence). The CDR3 DNA sequence: TGTGCCTGCCTACTAGCGGGAGGCTACGAGCAGTACTTC. It translates to CACLLAGGYEQYF. Full variable domain (missing parts from reference TRBV30 and TRBJ2-7): SQTIHQWPATLVQPVGSPLSLECTVEGTSNPNLYWYRQAAGRGLQLLFYSVGIGQISSEVPQNLSASRPQDRQFILSSKKLLLSDSGFYLCACLLAGGYEQYFGPGTRLTVT.

The chain combines TRBV7-8 with TRBJ2-1, with TRBD2 identical over 10 bases. The CDR3 is 15 residues long. Germline CDR1 reads SGHVS; CDR2 reads FQNEAQ. V was pared by 5 bases and J by 3 bases, with 4 bases of the junction left unmatched. The CDR3 DNA follows: TGTGCCAGCAGCGTTAGCGGGAGGAACTACAATGAGCAGTTCTTC. Translation gives CASSVSGRNYNEQFF.

This clone has a single count. The genes are TRBV29-1 and TRBJ1-2; D call uncertain. The germline V and J ends were trimmed by 8 bases and 8 bases, with 18 bases remaining between them. Germline CDR1 is SQVTM and CDR2 is ANQGSEA. The CDR3 runs to 12 residues. This CDR3 reads CSSASLKEGYTF. The CDR3 nucleotides read TGCAGCTCTGCCTCTCTGAAGGAGGGCTACACCTTC.

This sequence joins TRBV5-4 and TRBJ2-1; TRBD2 might be the D (7 bases). CDR3 length: 16 residues. V was cut by 7 bases and J by 0 bases, with 17 bases left in between. Germline CDR1 and CDR2: SGHNT and YYREEE (reference sequence). CDR3 sequence: CASQLGGARSYNEQFF. DNA for the CDR3: TGTGCCAGCCAGCTTGGGGGGGCCCGCTCCTACAATGAGCAGTTCTTC. The full variable domain, completed using reference TRBV5-4 and TRBJ2-1, is ETGVTQSPTHLIKTRGQQVTLRCSSQSGHNTVSWYQQALGQGPQFIFQYYREEENGRGNFPPRFSGLQFPNYSSELNVNALELDDSALYLCASQLGGARSYNEQFFGPGTRLTVL.

This clone was detected only once. The V call is TRBV6-4, the J call TRBJ2-6; D unresolved. The germline CDR1 and CDR2 sequences are MRHNA and SNTAGT. The V end was cut by 3 bases, the J end by 0 bases, with 3 bases between. This CDR3 is 14 amino acids long. This chain's CDR3 is CASSELSGANVLTF. CDR3 nucleotide sequence: TGTGCCAGCAGTGAACTCTCTGGGGCCAACGTCCTGACTTTC.

The rearrangement links TRBV6-6 to TRBJ2-7, with D perhaps TRBD1 (6 bases). The CDR3 is 16 residues long. V lost 6 bases, J lost 4 bases, and 22 bases lay in between. CDR1 and CDR2 from the germline V gene are MNHNY and SVGAGI (reference sequence). The CDR3 nucleotides read TGTGCCAGCAGCTTTCGAACAACCGGGACACAGTACGAGCAGTACTTC. It encodes CASSFRTTGTQYEQYF.